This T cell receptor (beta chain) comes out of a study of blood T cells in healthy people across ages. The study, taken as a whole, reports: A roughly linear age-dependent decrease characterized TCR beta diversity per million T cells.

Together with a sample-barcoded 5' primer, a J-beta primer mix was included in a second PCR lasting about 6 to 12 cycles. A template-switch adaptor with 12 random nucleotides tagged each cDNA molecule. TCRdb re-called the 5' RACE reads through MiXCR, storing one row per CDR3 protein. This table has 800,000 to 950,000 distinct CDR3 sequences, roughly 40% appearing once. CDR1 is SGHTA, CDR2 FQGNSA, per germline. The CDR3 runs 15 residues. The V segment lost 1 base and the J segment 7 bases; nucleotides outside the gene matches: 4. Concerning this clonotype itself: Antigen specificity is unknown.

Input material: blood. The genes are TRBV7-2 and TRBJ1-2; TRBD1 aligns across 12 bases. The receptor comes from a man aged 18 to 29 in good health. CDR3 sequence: CASSLGGTGGSGYTF. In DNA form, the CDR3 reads TGTGCCAGCAGCTTAGGTGGGACAGGGGGCTCTGGCTACACCTTC.